What follows are 30 T cell receptor beta chains derived from one specimen sequenced in a study of tumor-infiltrating lymphocytes in primary liver carcinoma. The blood RNA (from unsorted whole blood) was obtained, and germline DNA was also extracted. The input was 450 to 500 ng total RNA; TCR beta cDNA was made from it with a constant-region primer. Sequencing libraries for TCR beta derived from three nested multiplex PCR rounds that used slightly modified ARM-PCR. Amplification in the first two PCR rounds was performed using TRBV1-TRBV30 forward primers and a C-beta reverse primer for approximately 10 cycles each. TCRdb passed the multiplex PCR reads through MiXCR, listing each CDR3 protein once. There are 180,000 or so distinct CDR3 sequences in the sample; about 60% occur only once, and 65% to 80% lies in the top ten. Sequencing was performed on peripheral blood. These receptors originate from a man aged 35 to 55 with primary liver carcinoma and hepatitis B virus infection.

For this clonotype: One end of the junction varies from germline; a read error may be responsible. The rearrangement uses TRBV11-2 and TRBJ2-7, with 8 bases identical to TRBD2. This CDR3 is built from 16 residues. Germline CDR1 and CDR2: SGHAT and FQNNGV. For the CDR3, the DNA is TGTGCCAACAGCTTAGCACCTAGCGGGCGCCCCTACGAGCAGTACTTC. This translates into CANSLAPSGRPYEQYF.

In the case of this clonotype: The CDR3 does not close with the conserved phenylalanine or tryptophan, likely indicating a read error. CDR3 sequence: CASSWGQTQETQYS. CDR3 nucleotides: TGCGCCAGCAGCTGGGGACAGACTCAAGAGACCCAGTACTCC. The V call is TRBV5-1, the J call TRBJ2-5; 7 bases match TRBD1. J gave up 2 bases and V 3 bases, and 4 bases lay outside the gene matches. This CDR3 contains 14 residues. The germline CDR1 and CDR2 sequences are SGHRS and YFSETQ.

This clonotype was detected many times. V gene TRBV4-2 combines with J gene TRBJ2-3, with 10 bases matching TRBD2. J was trimmed by 0 bases and V by 4 bases; bases with no gene match: 4. The germline V gene has CDR1 LGHNA and CDR2 YNFKEQ. The CDR3 extends over 16 amino acids. CDR3 protein: CASSLGLAASTDTQYF. The DNA for the CDR3 is TGTGCCAGCAGCCTCGGACTAGCGGCTAGCACAGATACGCAGTATTTT.

The chain couples TRBV10-3 to TRBJ2-2; 8 bases line up with TRBD2. Losses at the gene ends were 11 bases for V and 7 bases for J; bases not matched to a gene: 9. Germline values: CDR1 ENHRY, CDR2 SYGVKD. The CDR3 length is 13 residues. CDR3 in amino acids: CAPREGRGGELFF. The CDR3 DNA follows: TGTGCCCCTCGGGAGGGCCGGGGCGGGGAGCTGTTTTTT.

This chain uses TRBV14 with TRBJ2-7; D not resolved. The ends were cut back, 0 bases at V and 5 bases at J, with 20 bases in the middle. Germline CDR1 reads SGHDN; CDR2 reads FVKESK. The CDR3 has 17 residues. The CDR3 bases are TGTGCCAGCAGCCAAGATGGTCCCCCAGCGAGAGGACACGAGCAGTACTTC. Encoded protein: CASSQDGPPARGHEQYF.

Details on this clonotype: It is likely a read error, because the conserved phenylalanine at the end of the CDR3 is missing. The chain employs TRBV4-1 and TRBJ2-7, with 9 bases identical to TRBD1. J lost 0 bases, V lost 1 base, and 1 base had no gene match. The length of the CDR3 is 15 residues. CDR1 MGHRA and CDR2 YSYEKL come from the germline V gene. The CDR3 region has the DNA TGCGCCAGCAGCCAAGGGACAGGGGACTCCTACGAGCAGTACTTA. Translated: CASSQGTGDSYEQYL.

Worth noting for this clonotype: Sequence at one end of the junction differs from germline and may be a read error. The V call is TRBV5-5, the J call TRBJ2-7, with 7 bases aligning to TRBD1. The CDR3 is 14 residues long. Germline assignment: CDR1 SGHKS and CDR2 YYEKEE (reference sequence). The CDR3 region is CASRITGASFEQYF. The CDR3, as DNA: TGTGCCAGCAGAATAACAGGGGCGTCCTTCGAGCAGTACTTC.

Worth noting for this clonotype: Germline and junction disagree at one end, which may indicate a read error. The chain is built from TRBV5-4 and TRBJ2-1; TRBD2 agrees at 11 bases. This CDR3 contains 16 residues. Germline CDR1 SGHNT, CDR2 YYREEE (reference sequence). Here the CDR3 DNA reads TGTGCCAGCAGCCCGGGGACTAGCGGCCTTTACAATGAGCGGTTCTTC. It is translated as CASSPGTSGLYNERFF.

The chain links TRBV2 to TRBJ1-1; the match to TRBD1 covers 8 bases. Germline V gene lookup returns CDR1 SNHLY and CDR2 FYNNEI. This CDR3 comprises 15 residues. J gave up 6 bases and V 2 bases, and 8 bases lay outside the gene matches. CDR3 DNA sequence: TGTGCCAGCAGTGAACAACAGGGGGGACTCTCTGAAGCTTTCTTT. It codes for CASSEQQGGLSEAFF.

The sample holds one count of this clonotype. The chain has TRBV12-3 or TRBV12-4 and TRBJ2-4; D is unclear. The CDR3 sequence is 14 residues long. Trimming took 1 base from V and 7 from J, leaving 11 bases between them. The CDR3: CASSLGGIKNIQYF. For the CDR3, the DNA is TGTGCCAGCAGTTTAGGCGGAATCAAGAACATTCAGTACTTC.

The V call is TRBV7-8, the J call TRBJ1-1; D remains unclear. This CDR3 has 17 residues. V was pared by 2 bases and J by 3 bases, with 19 bases between. The germline V gene has CDR1 SGHVS and CDR2 FQNEAQ. CDR3 DNA: TGTGCCAGCAGCTTAAGCGTAAGCGGGAAGCTCGACACTGAAGCTTTCTTT. This gives the protein CASSLSVSGKLDTEAFF. The variable domain in full, with the rest retrieved from reference TRBV7-8 and TRBJ1-1, is GAGVSQSPRYKVAKRGQDVALRCDPISGHVSLFWYQQALGQGPEFLTYFQNEAQLDKSGLPSDRFFAERPEGSVSTLKIQRTQQEDSAVYLCASSLSVSGKLDTEAFFGQGTRLTVV.

As concerns this clonotype: Germline and junction disagree at one end, which may indicate a read error. The genes are TRBV6-1 and TRBJ1-2; possibly TRBD1 for D (5 bases). Looked up from germline, CDR1 is MNHNS and CDR2 is SASEGT. The CDR3 totals 12 residues. CDR3 sequence: CANSPGGYGYAF. The CDR3, as DNA: TGTGCCAACAGTCCGGGGGGGTATGGCTACGCTTTC.

V usage is TRBV11-2 and J usage is TRBJ2-1; D is perhaps TRBD1 (5 bases). Germline assignment: CDR1 SGHAT and CDR2 FQNNGV. V was shortened by 7 bases and J by 12 bases, with 19 bases between the two germline ends. The CDR3 has 13 amino acids. The CDR3 DNA is TGTGCCAGCAACCCTAGGGGATCCGATGGGCAGTTCTTC. Residues: CASNPRGSDGQFF.

V is TRBV6-1 and J is TRBJ1-2; D gene ambiguous. The V and J ends lost 5 bases and 8 bases respectively, with 9 bases between them. The CDR3 is 11 residues long. CDR1 is MNHNS, CDR2 SASEGT, per germline. The CDR3 sequence is CASSLQEGYTF. The DNA of the CDR3 is TGTGCCAGCAGTTTACAAGAAGGCTACACCTTC.

The chain couples TRBV4-1 to TRBJ2-7, with D possibly matching TRBD1 (6 bases). Between the trimmed V and J ends, which lost 7 bases and 2 bases, there was a span of 15 bases. Germline loops: CDR1 MGHRA, CDR2 YSYEKL. This CDR3 spans 14 amino acids. The CDR3 region is CASKRTAGPYEQYF. The CDR3 bases are TGCGCCAGCAAACGGACAGCCGGACCCTACGAGCAGTACTTC.

Worth noting for this clonotype: This likely comes from a read error, as the CDR3 has no conserved phenylalanine or tryptophan at its end. J is TRBJ2-2 and V is TRBV11-2; D is undetermined. Trimming pared 11 bases from V and 4 bases from J, leaving 11 bases between. The CDR3 is 12 amino acids. Germline V lookup: CDR1 SGHAT, CDR2 FQNNGV. CDR3 nucleotide sequence: TGTGCCTGCACCGGTAGCACCGGGGAGCTGTTTTAT. It is translated as CACTGSTGELFY.

Points on this clonotype: One junction end does not reproduce the germline sequence, and a read error may be involved. This rearrangement joins TRBV11-2 to TRBJ2-1; D unresolved. Germline CDR1 and CDR2: SGHAT and FQNNGV. The CDR3 length is 13 residues. DNA for the CDR3: TGTGCCAGCAGCTACAGTAGCTTGAATGAGCAGCTCTTC. Translating it yields CASSYSSLNEQLF.

Concerning this clonotype itself: The conserved closing phenylalanine or tryptophan is absent in this CDR3, likely reflecting a read error. The rearrangement links TRBV7-9 to TRBJ2-1; TRBD2 matches 9 bases. Trimming at V came to 3 bases and at J to 13 bases, leaving 10 bases not matched to a gene. There are 14 residues in the CDR3. The germline V gene encodes CDR1 SEHNR and CDR2 FQNEAQ (reference sequence). DNA of the CDR3: TGTGCCAGCAGCTTTGCGGGAGGGCCAAGTGAACAGTTCTTA. It translates to CASSFAGGPSEQFL.

The V and J genes are TRBV11-2 and TRBJ2-2; 11 bases match TRBD2. The germline gives CDR1 SGHAT, CDR2 FQNNGV. The CDR3 length is 15 residues. V lost 6 bases to trimming and J lost 9 bases; unmatched junction nucleotides: 9. The CDR3 nucleotides are TGTGCCAGCAGTCAAGAAACTAGCGGGGGTAGGGAGCTGTTTTTT. Translated: CASSQETSGGRELFF.

The chain combines TRBV4-1 with TRBJ1-3, with D possibly matching TRBD1 (5 bases). The CDR3 has 15 amino acids. The V end was cut by 2 bases, the J end by 3 bases, with 11 bases between. Germline V gene lookup returns CDR1 MGHRA and CDR2 YSYEKL. DNA of the CDR3: TGCGCCAGCAGCCAATCAGGGCTAAGTGGAAACACCATATATTTT. Translated, it gives CASSQSGLSGNTIYF.

A remark on this clonotype: Its ends do not fully match the called genes, so a read error is possible. The chain is built from TRBV28 and TRBJ2-1; D is undetermined. Germline V CDR1 and CDR2: MDHEN, SYDVKM. The CDR3 totals 13 residues. CDR3 bases: TGCACCAGCAGTTTGGAAAGCCGGAATGAGCAGTTCTTC. It yields the protein CTSSLESRNEQFF.

CDR3 DNA: TGTGCCAGTACCCCTGGGGCCAACGTCCTGACTTTC. It codes for CASTPGANVLTF. The rearrangement links TRBV7-9 to TRBJ2-6; D is unresolved. Germline loops: CDR1 SEHNR, CDR2 FQNEAQ (reference sequence). The CDR3 loop spans 12 amino acids. V lost 9 bases to trimming and J lost 2 bases, with 5 bases between them.

As to this clonotype: Sequence at one end of the junction differs from germline and may be a read error. The V gene is TRBV29-1, the J gene TRBJ2-1; D call uncertain. This CDR3 has 15 residues. Germline-derived CDR1 and CDR2 are SQVTM and ANQGSEA. CDR3 sequence (DNA): TGCAACGTTGACGACTCCCGGTCCCCTTACAATGAGCAGTTCTTC. This gives the protein CNVDDSRSPYNEQFF.

This clonotype was observed a single time. The rearrangement joins TRBV25-1 to TRBJ2-3, with TRBD1 identical over 8 bases. This CDR3 region has 14 residues. The V and J ends lost 1 base and 4 bases, in that order; junction bases with no gene match: 1. Per germline, CDR1 MGHDK and CDR2 SYGVNS. In DNA form, the CDR3 reads TGTGCCAGCAGTGAATGGACAGGGTCAGATACGCAGTATTTT. This codes for CASSEWTGSDTQYF. Drawing the rest from reference TRBV25-1 and TRBJ2-3, the complete variable domain is EADIYQTPRYLVIGTGKKITLECSQTMGHDKMYWYQQDPGMELHLIHYSYGVNSTEKGDLSSESTVSRIRTEHFPLTLESARPSHTSQYLCASSEWTGSDTQYFGPGTRLTVL.

To note about this clonotype: Since a much larger clone is just one base distant, this may be a read error. This sequence joins TRBV29-1 and TRBJ2-1; no definite D call. V was trimmed by 8 bases and J by 0 bases, leaving 11 bases between them. Germline V gene data show CDR1 as SQVTM and CDR2 as ANQGSEA. This CDR3 comprises 13 residues. This chain's CDR3 is CSLQQSSYNEQFF. CDR3 nucleotides: TGCAGCCTACAACAGAGCTCCTACAATGAGCAGTTCTTC.

The rearrangement uses TRBV6-1 and TRBJ2-1, with 11 bases identical to TRBD1. Germline trimming cut 6 bases from V and 8 bases from J; bases unmatched to any gene: 9. The CDR3 sequence is 15 residues long. CDR1 and CDR2 from the germline V gene are MNHNS and SASEGT. CDR3 in DNA: TGTGCCAGCAGCCCGGGACAGGGGGATTACGATGAGCAGTTCTTC. This translates into CASSPGQGDYDEQFF.

V and J are TRBV7-9 and TRBJ2-7; D perhaps matches TRBD2 (6 bases). Per germline, CDR1 SEHNR and CDR2 FQNEAQ (reference sequence). The CDR3 length is 14 residues. The V end was cut by 3 bases, the J end by 3 bases, with 12 bases between. The CDR3 reads CASSLTGLGYEQYF. In nucleotides, the CDR3 is TGTGCCAGCAGCTTGACGGGACTCGGCTACGAGCAGTACTTC.

The sample holds one count of this clonotype. Being one base from a much bigger clone, this may be a read error. CDR3 nucleotide sequence: TGTGCCAGCAGCCTCGGGACTAGCATGGGTGCGCAGGCGCAGTATTTT. It yields the protein CASSLGTSMGAQAQYF. J is TRBJ2-3 and V is TRBV11-3; 9 nucleotides match TRBD2. The junction had 16 bases not matched to a gene; V was cut back by 5 bases and J by 10 bases. The CDR3 length is 16 residues. Per germline, CDR1 SGHNT and CDR2 YENEEA.

The count of this clonotype is one. The chain has TRBV23-1 and TRBJ2-7; D possibly corresponds to TRBD1 (6 bases). TRBV23-1 belongs to the ORF category, with a function that is uncertain. This CDR3 region has 17 residues. Trimming took 0 bases from V and 6 from J, leaving 21 bases between them. CDR3 sequence reads: CASSQSTGTEIDGEQYF. DNA of the CDR3: TGCGCCAGCAGTCAATCGACAGGTACGGAGATAGATGGCGAGCAGTACTTC.

Details on this clonotype: A much larger clone is a single base away; this may be a read error. The chain is built from TRBV5-5 and TRBJ2-2; TRBD1 is a possible D gene (6 bases). The V end lost 1 base, the J end lost 7 bases, and 14 bases lay between the germline ends. The germline gives CDR1 SGHKS, CDR2 YYEKEE (reference sequence). This CDR3 has 15 residues. The CDR3 DNA is TGTGCCAGCAGCTTGTCAGGGGAACACATCGGGGAGCTGTTTTTT. Translation: CASSLSGEHIGELFF.